A single sample is the source of the 5 T cell receptor beta chains below, sequenced in a study of cytomegalovirus exposure and HLA in healthy donors. 13 Jbeta primers and 60 Vbeta primers were used for the PCR. The table came from immunoSEQ multiplex PCR; TCRdb's copy has only in-frame clones and leaves some out. The sample records 130,000 or so clones, more than 60% being singletons. What was sequenced was PBMCs. These receptors all come from a middle-aged woman in good health and CMV-seropositive.

The V call is TRBV9, the J call TRBJ1-2; D might be TRBD1 (6 bases). CDR3 length: 15 residues. The V gene's germline CDR1 is SGDLS and CDR2 YYNGEE. Trimming shortened V by 3 bases and J by 6 bases, and 18 bases separated the two germline ends. Here the CDR3 DNA reads TGTGCCAGCAGCGCACAGGGAAGTTATAAGGATGGCTACACCTTC. It encodes CASSAQGSYKDGYTF.

V is TRBV18 and J is TRBJ2-3; D call uncertain. The V gene's germline CDR1 is KGHSH and CDR2 LQKENI. The CDR3 is made up of 13 amino acids. V gave up 3 bases and J gave up 3 bases, with 7 bases separating them. The CDR3 protein is CASSPRETDTQYF. In DNA, the CDR3 is TGTGCCAGCTCACCCCGTGAGACAGATACGCAGTATTTT.

The chain is built from TRBV28 and TRBJ1-3; 8 bases are shared with TRBD1. The CDR3 totals 15 residues. Germline CDR1 reads MDHEN; CDR2 reads SYDVKM. V shed 5 bases and J 3 bases; nucleotides not matched to a gene: 6. CDR3 amino acids: CASSRDRGIGNTIYF. The DNA of the CDR3 is TGTGCCAGCAGTAGAGACAGGGGAATTGGAAACACCATATATTTT. Complete variable domain (other parts from reference TRBV28 and TRBJ1-3): DVKVTQSSRYLVKRTGEKVFLECVQDMDHENMFWYRQDPGLGLRLIYFSYDVKMKEKGDIPEGYSVSREKKERFSLILESASTNQTSMYLCASSRDRGIGNTIYFGEGSWLTVV.

This clone was seen only a few times. The chain is built from TRBV2 and TRBJ1-5; D might be TRBD1 (5 bases). The CDR3 is made up of 15 amino acids. Germline V gene lookup returns CDR1 SNHLY and CDR2 FYNNEI. V dropped 2 bases and J dropped 7 bases, with 15 bases sitting between them. The CDR3 here is CASSEWVGEGQPQHF. The CDR3 DNA reads TGTGCCAGCAGTGAATGGGTAGGGGAGGGGCAGCCCCAGCATTTT.

The rearrangement uses TRBV7-2 and TRBJ2-2; TRBD1 matches 8 bases. The CDR3 is 14 residues long. Germline V gene data show CDR1 as SGHTA and CDR2 as FQGNSA. Losses at the gene ends were 5 bases for V and 5 bases for J; bases not matched to a gene: 4. The CDR3 DNA sequence: TGTGCCAGCAGCCTCGACAGGGGAACCGGGGAGCTGTTTTTT. It specifies CASSLDRGTGELFF.